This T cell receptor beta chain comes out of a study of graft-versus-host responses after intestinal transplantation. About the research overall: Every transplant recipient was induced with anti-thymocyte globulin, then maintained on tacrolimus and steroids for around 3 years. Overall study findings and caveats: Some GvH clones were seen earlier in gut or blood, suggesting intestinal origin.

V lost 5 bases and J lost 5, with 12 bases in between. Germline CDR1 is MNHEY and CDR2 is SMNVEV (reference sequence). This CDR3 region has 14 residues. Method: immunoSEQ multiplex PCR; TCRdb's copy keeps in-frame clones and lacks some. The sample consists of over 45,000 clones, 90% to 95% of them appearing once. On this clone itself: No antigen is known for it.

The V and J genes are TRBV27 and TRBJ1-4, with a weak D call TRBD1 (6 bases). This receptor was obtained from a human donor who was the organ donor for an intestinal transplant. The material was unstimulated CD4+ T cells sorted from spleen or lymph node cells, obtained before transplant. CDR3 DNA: TGTGCCAGCAGTCCGCAGGGGCGGAATGAAAAACTGTTTTTT. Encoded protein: CASSPQGRNEKLFF.